This T cell receptor beta chain was identified in a study of cytomegalovirus exposure and HLA in healthy donors. At collection, donors were nominally healthy, but unrecorded immune exposures were probable. Study-wide results and limits: Later, an analysis showed that TCR beta chains associated with HLA were more clonally expanded than others that were equally common. Some TCR beta chains (more than 150 of them) were listed as cytomegalovirus-associated. There were a few CMV-associated chains whose specificity for CMV antigens was confirmed in vitro.

The PCR had 60 Vbeta and 13 Jbeta primers. Repertoires were generated with immunoSEQ multiplex PCR, while TCRdb's copy carries only in-frame clones and drops some. The data contain fewer than 200,000 clones, 75% to 85% of them singletons. To note about this clone: Its antigen is not known.

V was pared by 6 bases and J by 6 bases, with 15 bases between. The CDR3 totals 14 residues. From germline, CDR1 is MNHEY and CDR2 SVGAGI. The specimen was PBMCs. The rearrangement joins TRBV6-5 to TRBJ2-1; tentatively, D is TRBD2 (5 bases). This clonotype was obtained from a woman aged 25 to 39 in good health and CMV-seronegative. The CDR3 region has the DNA TGTGCCAGCAGACGTTGGTCTGAGGGCAATGAGCAGTTCTTC. Translation gives CASRRWSEGNEQFF.